This T cell receptor beta chain was recorded in a study of T cells in Graves' hyperthyroidism and ophthalmopathy. Study-level points and caveats: Ophthalmopathy and stable hyperthyroidism were told apart by a 13 V-J model. Ophthalmopathy was predicted by the model a median of approximately 6 months ahead of onset.

Germline assignment: CDR1 MNHNS and CDR2 SASEGT. CDR3 size: 12 residues. The ends were cut back, 8 bases at V and 6 bases at J, with 11 bases in the middle. This clonotype has only a few counts. Its antigen is undetermined. Diagnosing involved the use of clinical symptoms, serum thyroxine and TRAb, thyroid ultrasound and orbital computed tomography. The source material, RNA transcripts, was used to amplify TCR beta CDR3 regions. Carried out on the TCR CDR3, a first-round RT-PCR used the HTBI primer set. TCRdb reprocessed the multiplex PCR reads via MiXCR and lists one record per CDR3 protein. The data show more than 150,000 distinct CDR3 sequences, approximately 17% seen once.

The rearrangement links TRBV6-1 to TRBJ1-5, with D tentatively TRBD1 (6 bases). This clonotype was obtained from a woman aged 45-59 years with Graves' hyperthyroidism. Input material: blood. This CDR3 reads CASEQGSQPQHF. DNA of the CDR3: TGTGCCAGCGAGCAGGGGAGTCAGCCCCAGCATTTT.